These T cell receptor beta chains were read from a single sample in a study of blood T cells in healthy people across ages. TCRdb re-derived calls from the 5' RACE reads in MiXCR, one entry per CDR3 protein. Of nearly 800,000 distinct CDR3 sequences listed, just under 25% are singletons. The same data also went into a second study, on T cells of mothers and their children.

The sequencing input was blood. The receptor source for this set is a boy between 10 and 17 years old in good health. The CDR3 runs from the conserved cysteine through the conserved F or W. Fields, in order: CDR3 length, D gene, clone size, V gene, J gene, CDR3 protein, CDR3 DNA. A D gene is named only where the DNA matches it firmly. Not every row has a clone size; where given, it reads once, few, many or a size class.

>15|.|.|TRBV7-9|TRBJ1-3
CASSRITMSGNTIYF
TGTGCCAGCAGTCGCATTACCATGAGTGGAAACACCATATATTTT
>15|.|few|TRBV11-2|TRBJ2-7
CASSLDWTSTYEQYF
TGTGCCAGCAGCTTAGATTGGACAAGTACCTACGAGCAGTACTTC
>14|.|few|TRBV5-1|TRBJ1-6
CASSFGLPDSPLHF
TGCGCCAGCAGCTTTGGGCTTCCCGATTCACCCCTCCACTTT
>14|.|few|TRBV6-6|TRBJ2-7
CASTPWGFSYEQYF
TGTGCCAGCACCCCTTGGGGATTCTCCTACGAGCAGTACTTC
>16|.|few|TRBV5-6|TRBJ2-1
CASSPDGGRRGSEQFF
TGTGCCAGCAGCCCAGACGGTGGGCGGCGGGGAAGTGAGCAGTTCTTC
>15|TRBD2|.|TRBV18|TRBJ2-2
CASSRGGLADWELFF
TGTGCCAGCTCCCGCGGGGGGCTTGCGGACTGGGAGCTGTTTTTT
>15|TRBD2|few|TRBV20-1|TRBJ2-3
CSASQLAGATDTQYF
TGCAGTGCTAGTCAACTAGCGGGAGCAACAGATACGCAGTATTTT
>14|.|.|TRBV7-9|TRBJ2-7
CASTKRGTTYEQYF
TGTGCCAGCACCAAGCGAGGAACTACCTACGAGCAGTACTTC
>17|.|few|TRBV7-6|TRBJ2-1
CASSLGLGETSSDEQFF
TGTGCCAGCAGCTTAGGGTTGGGGGAGACCTCTTCGGATGAGCAGTTCTTC
>14|TRBD2|.|TRBV29-1|TRBJ2-2
CSVEELAGTGELFF
TGCAGCGTTGAAGAACTAGCGGGGACCGGGGAGCTGTTTTTT
>14|TRBD1|few|TRBV12-3/TRBV12-4|TRBJ2-3
CASIMDRRADTQYF
TGTGCCAGCATCATGGACAGGCGGGCAGATACGCAGTATTTT
>13|.|once|TRBV11-1|TRBJ2-7
CASSHGITYEQYF
TGTGCCAGCAGTCACGGGATCACCTACGAGCAGTACTTC
>13|.|many|TRBV18|TRBJ2-5
CASSPQGRETQYF
TGTGCCAGCTCGCCACAGGGACGGGAGACCCAGTACTTC
>16|.|.|TRBV3-1|TRBJ2-7
CASSQDGTASSYEQYF
TGTGCCAGCAGCCAAGACGGGACCGCGAGCTCCTACGAGCAGTACTTC
>18|TRBD1|.|TRBV5-1|TRBJ1-4
CASSLNPTGRATNEKLFF
TGCGCCAGCAGCTTAAATCCGACAGGGAGGGCAACTAATGAAAAACTGTTTTTT
>17|TRBD1|.|TRBV5-5|TRBJ1-5
CASSPGQGERGNQPQHF
TGTGCCAGCAGCCCCGGACAGGGCGAAAGGGGCAATCAGCCCCAGCATTTT
>14|TRBD2|.|TRBV30|TRBJ2-7
CAWSFGGDSYEQYF
TGTGCCTGGAGTTTCGGGGGGGACTCCTACGAGCAGTACTTC
>16|.|.|TRBV5-5|TRBJ2-3
CASSLLYDPSTDTQYF
TGTGCCAGCAGCTTACTCTACGACCCATCCACAGATACGCAGTATTTT
>14|.|few|TRBV29-1|TRBJ2-3
CSVSGTGVLDTQYF
TGCAGCGTCTCCGGGACCGGGGTCTTGGATACGCAGTATTTT
>13|.|.|TRBV11-2|TRBJ1-4
CASSYGGTEKLFF
TGTGCCAGCTCCTACGGGGGCACTGAAAAACTGTTTTTT
>13|TRBD2|few|TRBV29-1|TRBJ2-7
CSVGLAGDYEQYF
TGCAGCGTTGGGCTAGCGGGAGACTACGAGCAGTACTTC
>15|TRBD2|.|TRBV5-1|TRBJ2-1
CASSFTSGAYNEQFF
TGCGCCAGCAGCTTCACTAGCGGGGCATACAATGAGCAGTTCTTC
>14|TRBD2|.|TRBV20-1|TRBJ2-3
CSALTSESHDTQYF
TGCAGTGCTCTGACTAGCGAATCTCATGATACGCAGTATTTT
>14|TRBD1|.|TRBV5-5|TRBJ2-3
CASSWDRVGDTQYF
TGTGCCAGCAGCTGGGACAGGGTAGGAGATACGCAGTATTTT
>14|TRBD2|few|TRBV2|TRBJ2-7
CASSDGGGAYEQYF
TGTGCCAGCAGTGATGGGGGGGGAGCCTACGAGCAGTACTTC
>14|.|.|TRBV29-1|TRBJ2-1
CSVIDSHRYNEQFF
TGCAGCGTTATCGACAGCCACCGGTACAATGAGCAGTTCTTC
>13|.|few|TRBV6-6|TRBJ2-3
CASSWERQDLQYF
TGTGCCAGCAGTTGGGAGAGACAGGACTTGCAGTATTTT
>13|.|few|TRBV12-3/TRBV12-4|TRBJ2-7
CASKSPAAGEQYF
TGTGCCAGCAAGTCACCGGCCGCAGGAGAGCAGTACTTC
>15|TRBD1|few|TRBV5-1|TRBJ2-5
CASSAGQGGRETQYF
TGCGCCAGCAGCGCAGGACAGGGTGGCCGAGAGACCCAGTACTTC
>16|TRBD1|.|TRBV6-4|TRBJ2-6
CASSEAGGAGANVLTF
TGTGCCAGCAGTGAGGCAGGGGGCGCTGGGGCCAACGTCCTGACTTTC
>18|.|.|TRBV7-9|TRBJ1-1
CAGSLGGGEPFDDTEAFF
TGTGCCGGCAGCTTAGGTGGCGGGGAACCCTTCGATGATACTGAAGCTTTCTTT
>15|TRBD1|.|TRBV20-1|TRBJ2-5
CSARDLGQGPETQYF
TGCAGTGCTAGAGATCTGGGACAGGGGCCGGAGACCCAGTACTTC
>14|.|.|TRBV28|TRBJ1-1
CASSLLGGPGEAFF
TGTGCCAGCAGTTTATTGGGGGGGCCGGGTGAAGCTTTCTTT
>13|.|.|TRBV20-1|TRBJ1-6
CSARDFYNSPLHF
TGCAGTGCTAGAGATTTTTATAATTCACCCCTCCACTTT
>14|.|.|TRBV7-3|TRBJ2-2
CASSFEPGDGELFF
TGTGCCAGCAGCTTTGAGCCCGGGGACGGGGAGCTGTTTTTT
>16|TRBD1|.|TRBV20-1|TRBJ1-4
CSAREVGTAYNEKLFF
TGCAGTGCTAGAGAAGTCGGGACAGCCTATAATGAAAAACTGTTTTTT
>15|TRBD1|few|TRBV12-3/TRBV12-4|TRBJ2-3
CASSRQGMSTDTQYF
TGTGCCAGCAGCCGACAGGGTATGTCCACAGATACGCAGTATTTT
>15|.|.|TRBV28|TRBJ2-7
CASSLGGGGRSEQYF
TGTGCCAGCAGTTTAGGAGGGGGGGGACGTTCCGAGCAGTACTTC
>17|.|.|TRBV6-5|TRBJ2-3
CASSYSDEHWGTDTQYF
TGTGCCAGCAGTTACTCCGACGAACACTGGGGCACAGATACGCAGTATTTT
>17|TRBD1|few|TRBV7-8|TRBJ2-3
CASSLSLTGGSKDTQYF
TGTGCCAGCAGCTTAAGTTTGACAGGGGGTTCGAAGGATACGCAGTATTTT
>14|.|.|TRBV7-9|TRBJ1-2
CASSHHQLLYGYTF
TGTGCCAGCAGCCATCATCAACTACTCTATGGCTACACCTTC
>11|.|few|TRBV28|TRBJ1-2
CASSIMDGYTF
TGTGCCAGCAGTATTATGGATGGCTACACCTTC
>16|TRBD1|.|TRBV28|TRBJ1-1
CASSFDRDALNTEAFF
TGTGCCAGCAGTTTCGACAGGGACGCTTTGAACACTGAAGCTTTCTTT
>17|TRBD2|.|TRBV14|TRBJ2-7
CASSQGIMTSRNYEQYF
TGTGCCAGCAGCCAAGGTATCATGACTAGCCGCAACTACGAGCAGTACTTC
>17|.|few|TRBV14|TRBJ1-5
CASSFTSTVASNQPQHF
TGTGCCAGCAGCTTCACCTCGACAGTAGCCTCCAATCAGCCCCAGCATTTT
>13|TRBD1|.|TRBV18|TRBJ1-5
CASSLGQGEPQHF
TGTGCCAGCTCACTGGGACAGGGTGAGCCCCAGCATTTT
>14|.|.|TRBV19|TRBJ2-1
CASSIQAVHNEQFF
TGTGCCAGTAGTATACAGGCAGTCCACAATGAGCAGTTCTTC
>14|TRBD1|.|TRBV20-1|TRBJ2-7
CSAIRDRPTYEQYF
TGCAGTGCTATTCGGGACAGACCGACCTACGAGCAGTACTTC
>13|.|.|TRBV15|TRBJ2-5
CATRRGNQETQYF
TGTGCCACCCGGCGGGGAAATCAAGAGACCCAGTACTTC
>15|.|.|TRBV7-2|TRBJ2-5
CASSSGPGTGETQYF
TGTGCCAGCAGCTCTGGCCCCGGGACTGGAGAGACCCAGTACTTC
>15|TRBD2|few|TRBV4-1|TRBJ2-7
CASSQGAGLAYEQYF
TGCGCCAGCAGCCAAGGCGCCGGACTAGCTTACGAGCAGTACTTC
>15|.|once|TRBV28|TRBJ1-4
CASSQHSPTNEKLFF
TGTGCCAGCAGTCAACACAGCCCAACTAATGAAAAACTGTTTTTT
>14|TRBD1|.|TRBV12-3/TRBV12-4|TRBJ2-7
CASSYDRGHYEQYF
TGTGCCAGCAGCTACGACAGGGGACACTACGAGCAGTACTTC
>14|.|.|TRBV20-1|TRBJ2-3
CSAKLSSSTDTQYF
TGCAGTGCTAAATTGAGTTCCTCGACAGATACGCAGTATTTT
>15|TRBD1|.|TRBV28|TRBJ2-7
CASRRDRLFLGEQYF
TGTGCCAGCAGAAGGGACAGGCTGTTTCTGGGCGAGCAGTACTTC
>16|TRBD2|few|TRBV29-1|TRBJ2-7
CSASKGVAGSLYEQYF
TGCAGCGCTAGTAAGGGCGTAGCGGGGTCCCTCTACGAGCAGTACTTC
>16|.|few|TRBV20-1|TRBJ2-1
CSARTVSAEDWREQFF
TGCAGTGCCCGAACCGTCTCGGCGGAGGACTGGCGAGAGCAGTTCTTC